This passage covers 23 T cell receptor beta chains from one sample sequenced in a study of cytomegalovirus exposure and HLA in healthy donors. PCR involved 60 Vbeta and 13 Jbeta primers. Profiled with immunoSEQ multiplex PCR; TCRdb holds only in-frame clones, not every one. The sample includes around 53,000 clones, 82% of them seen just once. The source material was PBMCs. Receptors originate from a man younger than 45 in good health and CMV-seronegative.

The chain uses TRBV7-9 and TRBJ1-2; tentative D call: TRBD1 (5 bases). The germline CDR1 and CDR2 sequences are SEHNR and FQNEAQ (reference sequence). Trimming shortened V by 5 bases and J by 5 bases, and 18 bases separated the two germline ends. This CDR3 has 15 residues. The CDR3 here is CASSGRQSRLYGYTF. CDR3 sequence (DNA): TGTGCCAGCAGCGGAAGACAGTCAAGGTTGTATGGCTACACCTTC.

The chain joins TRBV27 to TRBJ2-2; D is possibly TRBD2 (5 bases). V was clipped by 5 bases and J by 4 bases, with 11 bases between them. CDR1 MNHEY and CDR2 SMNVEV come from the germline V gene (reference sequence). This CDR3 is built from 14 residues. CDR3 residues: CASSTTGLTGELFF. CDR3 bases: TGTGCCAGCAGTACGACTGGACTCACCGGGGAGCTGTTTTTT.

This sequence joins TRBV9 and TRBJ2-1; 9 nucleotides align to TRBD1. Trimming at V came to 0 bases and at J to 3 bases, leaving 4 bases not matched to a gene. CDR1 and CDR2 from the germline V gene are SGDLS and YYNGEE. CDR3 length: 16 amino acids. CDR3 sequence: CASSVGGQGLYNEQFF. The CDR3 bases are TGTGCCAGCAGCGTAGGGGGACAGGGTCTCTACAATGAGCAGTTCTTC.

The chain is built from TRBV28 and TRBJ1-1, with a weak D call TRBD1 (6 bases). Germline CDR1 reads MDHEN; CDR2 reads SYDVKM. Trimming took 4 bases from V and 6 from J, leaving 15 bases between them. This CDR3 is built from 14 residues. The CDR3 here is CASSYPGGGPEAFF. In DNA form, the CDR3 reads TGTGCCAGCAGTTACCCTGGGGGGGGCCCTGAAGCTTTCTTT.

This chain joins TRBV7-2 and TRBJ1-1; 7 positions match TRBD1. Germline CDR1 reads SGHTA; CDR2 reads FQGNSA. The CDR3 is 15 residues long. V trimming: 5 bases; J trimming: 0 bases; junction bases outside the gene matches: 6. Here the CDR3 reads CASSPRGPVNTEAFF. CDR3 sequence (DNA): TGTGCCAGCAGCCCTAGGGGGCCAGTGAACACTGAAGCTTTCTTT.

J is TRBJ2-3 and V is TRBV27, with D maybe TRBD1 (5 bases). CDR1 is MNHEY and CDR2 is SMNVEV in the germline V gene (reference sequence). This CDR3 has 13 residues. Between the trimmed V and J ends, which lost 2 bases and 3 bases, there was a span of 6 bases. The CDR3, as DNA: TGTGCCAGCAGTTTACCAGGGACAGATACGCAGTATTTT. This gives the protein CASSLPGTDTQYF.

The V and J genes are TRBV6-1 and TRBJ1-2; no reliable D call. Per germline, CDR1 MNHNS and CDR2 SASEGT. This CDR3 has 13 residues. With 4 bases removed from V and 6 bases from J, the gap between germline ends came to 12 bases. This CDR3 is CASSGWEVHGYTF. The CDR3 DNA follows: TGTGCCAGCAGTGGTTGGGAGGTCCATGGCTACACCTTC.

This sequence joins TRBV4-2 and TRBJ1-1, with TRBD1 matching 7 bases. Germline V CDR1 and CDR2: LGHNA, YNFKEQ. V shed 0 bases and J 5 bases; nucleotides not matched to a gene: 6. This CDR3 is 15 amino acids long. The CDR3 nucleotides are TGTGCCAGCAGCCAAGAGACAGGGTTGGGGACTGAAGCTTTCTTT. It encodes CASSQETGLGTEAFF.

This clone has more than one count but fewer than ten. This CDR3 is CASSRSDTGELFF. CDR3 nucleotides: TGTGCCAGCAGCCGTAGTGACACCGGGGAGCTGTTTTTT. The rearrangement joins TRBV7-9 to TRBJ2-2; no clear D. Germline V gives CDR1 SEHNR, CDR2 FQNEAQ (reference sequence). V was trimmed by 5 bases and J by 3 bases, leaving 7 bases between them. The CDR3 loop spans 13 amino acids.

V gene TRBV4-3 combines with J gene TRBJ1-1; the D is unclear. Germline V CDR1 and CDR2: LGHNA, YSLEER. Between the trimmed V and J ends, which lost 1 base and 1 base, there was a span of 7 bases. The CDR3 extends over 14 amino acids. CDR3 sequence: CASSQVTENTEAFF. The CDR3 DNA reads as TGCGCCAGCAGCCAAGTCACAGAGAACACTGAAGCTTTCTTT.

The V call is TRBV30, the J call TRBJ2-1; D may be TRBD2 (5 bases). The CDR3 extends over 12 amino acids. Germline V gives CDR1 GTSNPN, CDR2 SVGIG (reference sequence). V lost 3 bases and J 9 bases, leaving 12 bases between the germline ends. The DNA for the CDR3 is TGTGCCTGGAGGACGGGGTTAGGTGAGCAGTTCTTC. Translating gives CAWRTGLGEQFF. Combining the CDR3 with reference TRBV30 and TRBJ2-1 gives the whole variable domain SQTIHQWPATLVQPVGSPLSLECTVEGTSNPNLYWYRQAAGRGLQLLFYSVGIGQISSEVPQNLSASRPQDRQFILSSKKLLLSDSGFYLCAWRTGLGEQFFGPGTRLTVL.

The rearrangement joins TRBV4-3 to TRBJ1-5, with 9 bases identical to TRBD1. The CDR3 extends over 16 amino acids. The germline gives CDR1 LGHNA, CDR2 YSLEER. The junction had 4 bases not matched to a gene; V was cut back by 0 bases and J by 4 bases. The CDR3 DNA reads TGCGCCAGCAGCCAAGATCCGACAGGGGGGAATCAGCCCCAGCATTTT. It is translated as CASSQDPTGGNQPQHF.

This clone was seen only once. This sequence joins TRBV6-1 and TRBJ1-5, with TRBD1 identical over 7 bases. The CDR3 is 15 amino acids. The germline CDR1 and CDR2 sequences are MNHNS and SASEGT. The V gene end was trimmed by 6 bases and the J gene end by 5 bases; junction bases not matched to a gene: 10. The CDR3 loop reads CASRGTVWADQPQHF. CDR3 coding DNA: TGTGCCAGCAGGGGGACAGTCTGGGCAGATCAGCCCCAGCATTTT.

Details on this clone: It is unclear where the CDR3 begins or ends on the DNA, so no DNA is shown, and the CDR3 is as TCRdb lists it. This CDR3 is also generated by other DNA sequences in the sample. The chain recombines TRBV5-1 with TRBJ2-6; the table gives TRBD1 as D, unverified against the DNA. The CDR3 is 19 amino acids long, termini counted. Germline V gene lookup returns CDR1 SGHRS and CDR2 YFSETQ. This CDR3 is CASTHSAGTVASGANVLTF.

The rearrangement uses TRBV10-2 and TRBJ2-2; the match to TRBD2 covers 8 bases. CDR3 length: 17 residues. V was clipped by 6 bases and J by 1 base; unmatched bases: 10. Germline V gene data show CDR1 as WSHSY and CDR2 as SAAADI. The CDR3 DNA follows: TGCGCCAGCAGGGTCCTCGGACTAGCAGGGAACACCGGGGAGCTGTTTTTT. Its protein product is CASRVLGLAGNTGELFF.

The chain uses TRBV5-6 and TRBJ2-6, with D possibly TRBD2 on 6 matching bases. V lost 7 bases, J lost 0 bases, and 11 bases lay in between. This CDR3 comprises 15 residues. Germline V gene data show CDR1 as SGHDT and CDR2 as YYEEEE. The CDR3 DNA follows: TGTGCCAGCTCCTGGGGGGTCTCTGGGGCCAACGTCCTGACTTTC. Encoded protein: CASSWGVSGANVLTF.

The rearrangement links TRBV5-6 to TRBJ2-5; the match to TRBD2 covers 9 bases. Germline values: CDR1 SGHDT, CDR2 YYEEEE. The CDR3 consists of 14 residues. V lost 3 bases, J lost 5 bases, and 5 bases stayed unmatched. The CDR3 sequence is CASSSGLARETQYF. Here the CDR3 DNA reads TGTGCCAGCAGCTCGGGACTAGCACGGGAGACCCAGTACTTC. Using reference TRBV5-6 and TRBJ2-5 for the parts outside the CDR3, the full variable domain is DAGVTQSPTHLIKTRGQQVTLRCSPKSGHDTVSWYQQALGQGPQFIFQYYEEEERQRGNFPDRFSGHQFPNYSSELNVNALLLGDSALYLCASSSGLARETQYFGPGTRLLVL.

The chain is built from TRBV5-1 and TRBJ1-6; the match to TRBD1 covers 7 bases. Germline trimming cut 4 bases from V and 0 bases from J; bases unmatched to any gene: 4. CDR1 and CDR2 (germline): SGHRS, YFSETQ. This CDR3 spans 16 amino acids. This CDR3 is CASSKTGSSYNSPLHF. In nucleotides, the CDR3 is TGCGCCAGCAGCAAGACAGGGAGCTCCTATAATTCACCCCTCCACTTT.

The V call is TRBV4-2, the J call TRBJ2-2; tentatively, D is TRBD2 (6 bases). This CDR3 is 16 amino acids long. V was pared by 2 bases and J by 2 bases, with 12 bases between. Germline CDR1 reads LGHNA; CDR2 reads YNFKEQ. The CDR3 region has the DNA TGTGCCAGCAGCCAAATTCGGGGGATTAACACCGGGGAGCTGTTTTTT. It translates to CASSQIRGINTGELFF.

The V and J genes are TRBV19 and TRBJ1-1; D not resolved. The CDR3 has 11 residues. Germline assignment: CDR1 LNHDA and CDR2 SQIVND (reference sequence). V was clipped by 5 bases and J by 11 bases, with 12 bases between them. CDR3 bases: TGTGCCAGTAGTGCCCTAAACGAGGCTTTCTTT. Its translation is CASSALNEAFF.

The chain links TRBV2 to TRBJ2-2, with 8 bases aligning to TRBD1. CDR3 length: 15 amino acids. V shed 6 bases, J shed 4 bases, and the junction held 7 bases outside the gene matches. Germline CDR1 reads SNHLY; CDR2 reads FYNNEI. The CDR3 loop reads CASSGTGHLTGELFF. CDR3 nucleotides: TGTGCCAGCAGCGGGACAGGACACCTCACCGGGGAGCTGTTTTTT.

The CDR3 spells CASSPGDRDNEQFF. The CDR3 bases are TGTGCCAGCAGCCCAGGGGACAGGGACAATGAGCAGTTCTTC. This rearrangement joins TRBV7-9 to TRBJ2-1; 9 bases match TRBD1. This CDR3 comprises 14 residues. CDR1 SEHNR and CDR2 FQNEAQ come from the germline V gene (reference sequence). With 5 bases clipped from V and 5 bases from J, the junction kept 4 bases outside the gene matches.

The CDR3 loop is CASSVANSGNTIYF. Written as DNA, the CDR3 is TGTGCCAGCAGCGTAGCTAACAGTGGAAACACCATATATTTT. The chain joins TRBV9 to TRBJ1-3; D not certain. The ends were cut back, 0 bases at V and 3 bases at J, with 7 bases in the middle. Per the germline V gene, CDR1 is SGDLS and CDR2 is YYNGEE. The CDR3 has 14 amino acids.